These 11 T cell receptor beta chains originate from one sample sequenced in a study of T cell responses to AZD1222 COVID-19 vaccine. Clones were sequenced by immunoSEQ multiplex PCR, and TCRdb holds only the in-frame ones, with some missing. The data hold 150,000 or so clones, with under 95% observed a single time. Sample: peripheral blood, taken on day 0 of AZD1222 vaccination. These TCRs come from an adult in good health.

The rearrangement joins TRBV2 to TRBJ1-6, with TRBD1 matching 7 bases. Germline V gene sequence: CDR1 SNHLY, CDR2 FYNNEI. Trimming removed 6 bases from V and 10 bases from J; junction bases left unmatched: 9. This CDR3 has 14 residues. The CDR3 DNA sequence: TGTGCCAGCAGGTGGGCAGGGGGAGGGTCACCCCTCCACTTT. This translates into CASRWAGGGSPLHF. Combining the CDR3 with reference TRBV2 and TRBJ1-6 gives the whole variable domain EPEVTQTPSHQVTQMGQEVILRCVPISNHLYFYWYRQILGQKVEFLVSFYNNEISEKSEIFDDQFSVERPDGSNFTLKIRSTKLEDSAMYFCASRWAGGGSPLHFGNGTRLTVT.

This CDR3 is CASSLVGGRDTQYF. The CDR3 bases are TGTGCCAGCAGCTTAGTGGGCGGGAGAGATACGCAGTATTTT. The chain combines TRBV7-2 with TRBJ2-3, with TRBD2 identical over 7 bases. CDR1 and CDR2 from the germline V gene are SGHTA and FQGNSA. V shed 1 base and J 5 bases; nucleotides not matched to a gene: 3. The CDR3 runs to 14 residues.

On this clone: This same CDR3 is encoded by further DNA sequences in the sample. The chain has TRBV5-4 and TRBJ2-7; D is unresolved. Germline assignment: CDR1 SGHNT and CDR2 YYREEE (reference sequence). This CDR3 comprises 11 residues. Trimming took off 3 bases at V and 1 base at J, with 2 bases between the two ends. The CDR3: CASSSSYEQYF. The CDR3 DNA is TGTGCCAGCAGCTCGTCCTACGAGCAGTACTTC.

The chain couples TRBV6-1 to TRBJ1-5, with D unresolved. Germline V CDR1 and CDR2: MNHNS, SASEGT. Trimming cost V 1 base and J 6 bases, with 10 bases left between them. The CDR3 extends over 14 amino acids. CDR3 in amino acids: CASSEGNRVQPQHF. CDR3 nucleotides: TGTGCCAGCAGTGAAGGAAATCGGGTTCAGCCCCAGCATTTT.

The rearrangement uses TRBV27 and TRBJ2-1; the D gene is possibly TRBD2 (5 bases). Germline V gives CDR1 MNHEY, CDR2 SMNVEV (reference sequence). There are 16 residues in the CDR3. Deletions cut 5 bases from V and 2 bases from J, with 16 bases between. CDR3 protein: CASSPHRGTAYNEQFF. The CDR3 DNA follows: TGTGCCAGCAGTCCCCATCGGGGTACCGCCTACAATGAGCAGTTCTTC.

The J gene is TRBJ2-3, the V gene TRBV11-2; 16 bases agree with TRBD2. There are 18 residues in the CDR3. The germline CDR1 and CDR2 sequences are SGHAT and FQNNGV. With V trimmed by 5 bases and J by 3 bases, 8 bases remained unmatched. The CDR3 here is CASSNPGLAGGRTDTQYF. In DNA, the CDR3 is TGTGCCAGCAGCAACCCGGGACTAGCGGGGGGGCGTACAGATACGCAGTATTTT. Supplemented by reference TRBV11-2 and TRBJ2-3, the full variable domain reads EAGVAQSPRYKIIEKRQSVAFWCNPISGHATLYWYQQILGQGPKLLIQFQNNGVVDDSQLPKDRFSAERLKGVDSTLKIQPAKLEDSAVYLCASSNPGLAGGRTDTQYFGPGTRLTVL.

The count of this clone is one. The genes are TRBV19 and TRBJ2-2; a weak D match, TRBD1 (6 bases). V lost 6 bases to trimming and J lost 5 bases, with 10 bases between them. Germline lookup yields CDR1 LNHDA and CDR2 SQIVND (reference sequence). The CDR3 runs 13 residues. For the CDR3, the DNA is TGTGCCAGTAGAGGCAGGGGAACCGGGGAGCTGTTTTTT. This translates into CASRGRGTGELFF.

The chain couples TRBV4-3 to TRBJ2-3; 7 nucleotides agree with TRBD1. This CDR3 is 15 amino acids long. V lost 5 bases to trimming and J lost 1 base; unmatched junction nucleotides: 6. The germline gives CDR1 LGHNA, CDR2 YSLEER. CDR3 loop: CASSSDRVGTDTQYF. DNA for the CDR3: TGCGCCAGCAGCTCCGACAGGGTGGGCACAGATACGCAGTATTTT.

V and J are TRBV27 and TRBJ2-1; TRBD2 agrees at 14 bases. This CDR3 has 14 amino acids. Germline assignment: CDR1 MNHEY and CDR2 SMNVEV (reference sequence). J lost 13 bases, V lost 5 bases, and 7 bases had no gene match. CDR3 protein: CASSPGLAGGGQFF. CDR3 in DNA: TGTGCCAGCAGTCCCGGACTAGCGGGAGGAGGTCAGTTCTTC.

The chain is built from TRBV30 and TRBJ2-7, with TRBD2 matching over 10 bases. The germline CDR1 and CDR2 sequences are GTSNPN and SVGIG (reference sequence). This CDR3 has 13 amino acids. Trimming took 5 bases from V and 5 from J; bases not matched to a gene: 6. CDR3 loop: CAWSSGSVDEQYF. In DNA form, the CDR3 reads TGTGCCTGGTCTAGCGGGAGTGTAGACGAGCAGTACTTC.

The chain couples TRBV15 to TRBJ1-2; D is ambiguous. CDR1 is LNHNV and CDR2 is YYDKDF in the germline V gene (reference sequence). V was pared by 4 bases and J by 2 bases, with 11 bases between. CDR3 length: 14 amino acids. Here the CDR3 reads CATSMRTANYGYTF. In DNA, the CDR3 is TGTGCCACCAGCATGAGAACCGCGAACTATGGCTACACCTTC. The entire variable domain, with the rest obtained from reference TRBV15 and TRBJ1-2, is as follows: DAMVIQNPRYQVTQFGKPVTLSCSQTLNHNVMYWYQQKSSQAPKLLFHYYDKDFNNEADTPDNFQSRRPNTSFCFLDIRSPGLGDTAMYLCATSMRTANYGYTFGSGTRLTVV.